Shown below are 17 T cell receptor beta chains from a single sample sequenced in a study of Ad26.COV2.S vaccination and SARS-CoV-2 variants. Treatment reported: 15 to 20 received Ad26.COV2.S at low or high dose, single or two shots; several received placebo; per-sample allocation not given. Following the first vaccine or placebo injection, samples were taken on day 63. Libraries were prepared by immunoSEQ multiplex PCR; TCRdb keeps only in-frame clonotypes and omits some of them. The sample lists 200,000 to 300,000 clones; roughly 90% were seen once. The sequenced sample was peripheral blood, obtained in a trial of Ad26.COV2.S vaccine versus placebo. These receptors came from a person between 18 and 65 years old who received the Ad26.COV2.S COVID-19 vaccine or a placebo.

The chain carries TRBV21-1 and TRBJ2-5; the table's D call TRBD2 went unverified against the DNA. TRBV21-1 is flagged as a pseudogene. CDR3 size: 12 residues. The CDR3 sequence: CASNHPRETQYF. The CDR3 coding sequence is TGTGCCAGCAATCACCCCCGGGAGACCCAGTACTTC.

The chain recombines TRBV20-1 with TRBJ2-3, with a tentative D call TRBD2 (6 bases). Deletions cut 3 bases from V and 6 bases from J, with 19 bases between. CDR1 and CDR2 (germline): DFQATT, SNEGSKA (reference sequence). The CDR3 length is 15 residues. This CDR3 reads CSASARDSLRDTQYF. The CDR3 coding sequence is TGCAGTGCTAGTGCCCGGGACTCCCTGCGGGATACGCAGTATTTT.

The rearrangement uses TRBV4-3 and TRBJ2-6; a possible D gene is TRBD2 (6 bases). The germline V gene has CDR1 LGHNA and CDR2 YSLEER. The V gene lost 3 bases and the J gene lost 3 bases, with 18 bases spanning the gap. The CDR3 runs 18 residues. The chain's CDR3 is CASSQEGSWPVGANVLTF. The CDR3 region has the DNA TGCGCCAGCAGCCAGGAGGGGTCTTGGCCAGTTGGGGCCAACGTCCTGACTTTC.

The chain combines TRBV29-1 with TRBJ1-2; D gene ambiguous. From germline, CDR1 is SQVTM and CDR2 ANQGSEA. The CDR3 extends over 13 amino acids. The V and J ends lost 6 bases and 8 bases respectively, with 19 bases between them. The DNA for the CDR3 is TGCAGCGTCCAGCCCCCGGGGAACTGGGGCTACACCTTC. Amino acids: CSVQPPGNWGYTF.

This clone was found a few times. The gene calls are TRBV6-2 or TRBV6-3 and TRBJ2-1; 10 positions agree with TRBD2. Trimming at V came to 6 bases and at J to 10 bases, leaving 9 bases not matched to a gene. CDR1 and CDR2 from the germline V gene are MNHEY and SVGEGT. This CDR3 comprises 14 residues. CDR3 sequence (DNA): TGTGCCAGCAGACCTAGCGGGAGAATGGGGGAGCAGTTCTTC. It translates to CASRPSGRMGEQFF.

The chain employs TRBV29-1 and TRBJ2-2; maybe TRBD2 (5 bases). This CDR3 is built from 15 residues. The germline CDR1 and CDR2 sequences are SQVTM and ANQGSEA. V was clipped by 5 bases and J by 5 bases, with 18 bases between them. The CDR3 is CSVQFPSRGTGELFF. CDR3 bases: TGCAGCGTTCAATTTCCGTCCCGGGGTACCGGGGAGCTGTTTTTT.

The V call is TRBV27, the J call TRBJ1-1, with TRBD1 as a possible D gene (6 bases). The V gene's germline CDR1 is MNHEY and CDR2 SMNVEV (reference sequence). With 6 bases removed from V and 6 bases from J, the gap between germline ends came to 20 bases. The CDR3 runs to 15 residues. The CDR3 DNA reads TGTGCCAGCAGCCCGAACAGGGTAGGAGGCGCTGAAGCTTTCTTT. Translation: CASSPNRVGGAEAFF.

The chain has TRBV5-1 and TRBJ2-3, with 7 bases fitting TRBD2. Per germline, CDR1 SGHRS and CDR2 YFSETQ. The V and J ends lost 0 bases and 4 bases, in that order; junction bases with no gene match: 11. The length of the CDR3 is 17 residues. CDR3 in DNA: TGCGCCAGCAGCTTGGCTTCGGGTTGGGGAGGGCCAGATACGCAGTATTTT. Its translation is CASSLASGWGGPDTQYF.

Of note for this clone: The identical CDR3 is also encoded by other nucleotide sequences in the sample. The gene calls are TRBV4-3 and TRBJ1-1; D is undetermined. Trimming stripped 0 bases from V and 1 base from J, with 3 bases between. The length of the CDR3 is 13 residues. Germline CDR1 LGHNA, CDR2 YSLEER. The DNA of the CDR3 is TGCGCCAGCAGCCAAGAAGAGAACACTGAAGCTTTCTTT. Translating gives CASSQEENTEAFF.

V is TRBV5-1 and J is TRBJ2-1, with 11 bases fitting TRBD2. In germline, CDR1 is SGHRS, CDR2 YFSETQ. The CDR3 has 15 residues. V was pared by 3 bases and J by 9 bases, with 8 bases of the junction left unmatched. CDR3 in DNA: TGCGCCAGCAGCTGGACTAGCGGGTTAGGGGGTGAGCAGTTCTTC. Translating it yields CASSWTSGLGGEQFF.

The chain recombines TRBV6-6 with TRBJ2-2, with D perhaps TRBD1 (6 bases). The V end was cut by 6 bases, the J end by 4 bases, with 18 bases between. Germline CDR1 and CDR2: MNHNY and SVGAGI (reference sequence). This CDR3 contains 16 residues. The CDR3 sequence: CASSSPPGTITGELFF. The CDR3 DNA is TGTGCCAGCAGCTCGCCACCGGGGACAATCACCGGGGAGCTGTTTTTT.

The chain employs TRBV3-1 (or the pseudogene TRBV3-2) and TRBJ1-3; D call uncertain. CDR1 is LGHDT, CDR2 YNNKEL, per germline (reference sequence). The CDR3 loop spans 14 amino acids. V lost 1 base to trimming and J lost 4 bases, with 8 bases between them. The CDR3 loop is CASSQGSLGNTIYF. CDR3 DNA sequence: TGTGCCAGCAGCCAAGGATCCCTCGGAAACACCATATATTTT.

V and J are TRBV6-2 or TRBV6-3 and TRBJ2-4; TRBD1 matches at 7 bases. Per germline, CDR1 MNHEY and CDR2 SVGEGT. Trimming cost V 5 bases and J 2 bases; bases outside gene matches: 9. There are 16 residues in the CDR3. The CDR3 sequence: CASSDRQGGSKNIQYF. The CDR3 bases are TGTGCCAGCAGTGACAGACAGGGCGGGTCCAAAAACATTCAGTACTTC.

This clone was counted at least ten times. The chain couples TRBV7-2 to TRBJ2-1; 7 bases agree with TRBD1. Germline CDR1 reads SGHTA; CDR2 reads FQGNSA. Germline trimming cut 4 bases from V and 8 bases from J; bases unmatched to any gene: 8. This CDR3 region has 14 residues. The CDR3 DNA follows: TGTGCCAGCAGCTCGACAGGGAATTTCGATGAGCAGTTCTTC. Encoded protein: CASSSTGNFDEQFF. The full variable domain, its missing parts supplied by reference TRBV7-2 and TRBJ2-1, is GAGVSQSPSNKVTEKGKDVELRCDPISGHTALYWYRQSLGQGLEFLIYFQGNSAPDKSGLPSDRFSAERTGGSVSTLTIQRTQQEDSAVYLCASSSTGNFDEQFFGPGTRLTVL.

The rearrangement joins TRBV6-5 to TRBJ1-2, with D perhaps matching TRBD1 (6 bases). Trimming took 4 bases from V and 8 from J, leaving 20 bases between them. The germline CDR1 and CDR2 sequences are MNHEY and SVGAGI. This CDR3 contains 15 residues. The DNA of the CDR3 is TGTGCCAGCAGTTCACCTAAAACAGGGTTAAAGGGCTACACCTTC. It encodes CASSSPKTGLKGYTF.

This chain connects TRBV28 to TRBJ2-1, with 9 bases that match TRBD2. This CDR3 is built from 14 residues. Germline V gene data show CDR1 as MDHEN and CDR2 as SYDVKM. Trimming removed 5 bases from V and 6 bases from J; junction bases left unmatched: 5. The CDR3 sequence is CASSPPGLANEQFF. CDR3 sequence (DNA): TGTGCCAGCAGTCCCCCGGGACTAGCCAATGAGCAGTTCTTC.

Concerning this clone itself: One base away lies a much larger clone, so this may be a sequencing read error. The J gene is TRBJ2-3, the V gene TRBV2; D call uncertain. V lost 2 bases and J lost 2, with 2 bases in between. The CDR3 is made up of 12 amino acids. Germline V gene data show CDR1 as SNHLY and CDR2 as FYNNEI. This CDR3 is CASSEITDTQYF. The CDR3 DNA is TGTGCCAGCAGTGAAATCACAGATACGCAGTATTTT.